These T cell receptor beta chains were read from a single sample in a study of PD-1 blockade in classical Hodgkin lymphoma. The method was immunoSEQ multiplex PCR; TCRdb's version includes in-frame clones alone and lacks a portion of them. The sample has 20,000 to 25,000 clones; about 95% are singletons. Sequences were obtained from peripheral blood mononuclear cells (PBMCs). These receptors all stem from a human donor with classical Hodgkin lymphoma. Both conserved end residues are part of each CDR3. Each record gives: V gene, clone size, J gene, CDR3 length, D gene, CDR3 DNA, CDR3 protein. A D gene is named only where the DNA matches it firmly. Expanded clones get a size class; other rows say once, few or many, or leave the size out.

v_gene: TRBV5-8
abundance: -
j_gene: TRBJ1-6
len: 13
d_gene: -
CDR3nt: TGTGCCAGCAGCTTTAGGACAGATCCACCCCTCCACTTT
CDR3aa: CASSFRTDPPLHF

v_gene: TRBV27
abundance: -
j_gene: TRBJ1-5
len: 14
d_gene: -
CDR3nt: TGTGCCAGCAGTCCCCTAGGTGGCAATCAGCCCCAGCATTTT
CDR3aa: CASSPLGGNQPQHF

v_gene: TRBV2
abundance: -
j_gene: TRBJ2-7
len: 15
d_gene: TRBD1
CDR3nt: TGTGCCAGCAGGAGGGGGGACAGGGGGCAGTACGAGCAGTACTTC
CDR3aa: CASRRGDRGQYEQYF

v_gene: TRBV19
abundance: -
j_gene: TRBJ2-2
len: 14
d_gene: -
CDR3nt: TGTGCCTCACAGGCCCTCCGGGGGACCGGGGAGCTGTTTTTT
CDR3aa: CASQALRGTGELFF

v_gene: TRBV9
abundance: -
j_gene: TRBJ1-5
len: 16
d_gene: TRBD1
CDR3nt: TGTGCCAGCAGCGCGGGGGACAGGGGTATTCATCAGCCCCAGCATTTT
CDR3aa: CASSAGDRGIHQPQHF

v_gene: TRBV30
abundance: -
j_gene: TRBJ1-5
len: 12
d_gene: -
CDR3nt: TGTGCCTGGAGTGTAGGGGGTCAGCCCCAGCATTTT
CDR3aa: CAWSVGGQPQHF

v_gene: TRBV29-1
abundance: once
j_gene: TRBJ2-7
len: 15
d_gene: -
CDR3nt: TGCAGCGTTAAGAAGGGTCCGGGGTTTAAGAGCGAGCAGTACTTC
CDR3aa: CSVKKGPGFKSEQYF

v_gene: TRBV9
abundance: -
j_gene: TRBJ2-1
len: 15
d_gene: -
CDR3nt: TGTGCCAGCAGCCCCACCTACTACGTTTACAATGAGCAGTTCTTC
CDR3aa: CASSPTYYVYNEQFF

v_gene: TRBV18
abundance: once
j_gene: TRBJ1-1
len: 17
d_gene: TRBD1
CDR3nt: TGTGCCAGCTCACCACTACTGCCGGGACAGGGAAACACTGAAGCTTTCTTT
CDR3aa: CASSPLLPGQGNTEAFF

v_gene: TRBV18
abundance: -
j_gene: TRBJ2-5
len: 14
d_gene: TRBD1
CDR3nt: TGTGCCAGCTCACCACGGACAGGGCGGGAGACCCAGTACTTC
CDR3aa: CASSPRTGRETQYF